These T cell receptor beta chains were read from a single sample in a study of T cells in Graves' hyperthyroidism and ophthalmopathy. TCRdb reanalysed the multiplex PCR reads using MiXCR and keeps one entry per CDR3 protein. Here the sample spans 700,000 or so distinct CDR3 sequences, roughly 15% being singletons. Material: blood. The receptor source for this set is a woman in her 50s with Graves' ophthalmopathy. The conserved cysteine and the conserved F or W are not part of the CDR3 here. A clone size is listed for some rows: how often the clone was seen (once, few, many), or a class if it is expanded.

v_call clone_size cdr3_aa
TRBV28 NA ASSLQFRSQY
TRBV5-5 few ASSFWGLSNTEAF
TRBV9 many ASSVATGDTEAF
TRBV20-1 many SARTSGRIYNEQF
TRBV20-1 many SATTGGWNTEAF
TRBV18 few ASSRRKGSNQPQH
TRBV7-9 many ASSPPGQAQETQY
TRBV20-1 NA SAWTSGRTGELF
TRBV6-2/TRBV6-3 NA ASSKWTSGSSNEQF
TRBV5-1 many ASSIIAQENSPLH
TRBV7-9 NA ASSLGQGVLYGYT
TRBV5-1 many ASSPETDTQY
TRBV15 NA ATGRWDSNYEQY
TRBV20-1 NA SASSRREEKLF
TRBV19 many ASSSRDTSNQPQH
TRBV10-3 many ATGPVGTVTEAF
TRBV11-2 many ASTAPGIGTQY
TRBV29-1 many SLSPGGGRAETQY
TRBV20-1 many SAREPGQSAQY
TRBV7-9 many ASSLGGGGRDQETQY
TRBV6-2/TRBV6-3 few ASTSGRANPPGELF
TRBV11-2 NA ASSPIQGSLKKNIQY
TRBV7-2 many ASSLGTGGGYNEQF
TRBV10-3 NA AISESVDRLQPQH
TRBV20-1 many NSDRAEHGYT
TRBV27 few ASSLDWASGTDTQY
TRBV10-3 few AISELAGGLNEQF
TRBV28 many ASTLAGRYEQY
TRBV20-1 many SAQAPGGDYGYT
TRBV20-1 NA SATRPSSGNTIY
TRBV20-1 NA SATLAGRINQPQH
TRBV7-9 NA ASSRWTSDNEQF
TRBV27 NA ASSSYSDTQY
TRBV28 many ASSLERLELATRLYYEQY
TRBV6-1 NA ASSYGGAEQNTEAF
TRBV12-3/TRBV12-4 many ASSLFHVEAF
TRBV7-9 many ASTGGDPYGYT
TRBV20-1 many SARDLMVYEQY
TRBV15 many ATSPTRMNEQF
TRBV10-3 many AISPRGQLNTEAF
TRBV28 once AGRFEVRHEQY
TRBV12-3/TRBV12-4 many ASSQGAGGELF
TRBV5-1 many ASSGTDMNTEAF